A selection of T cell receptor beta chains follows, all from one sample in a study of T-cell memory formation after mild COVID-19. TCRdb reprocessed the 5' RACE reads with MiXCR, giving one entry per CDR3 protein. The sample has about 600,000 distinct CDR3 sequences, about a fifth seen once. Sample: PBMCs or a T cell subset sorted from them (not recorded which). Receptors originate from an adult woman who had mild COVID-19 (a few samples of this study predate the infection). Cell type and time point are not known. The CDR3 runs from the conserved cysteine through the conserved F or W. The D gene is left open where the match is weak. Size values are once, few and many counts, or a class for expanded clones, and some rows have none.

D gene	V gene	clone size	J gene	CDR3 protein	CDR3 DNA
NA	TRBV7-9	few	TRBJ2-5	CASIVAVEETQYF	TGTGCCAGCATCGTAGCGGTTGAAGAGACCCAGTACTTC
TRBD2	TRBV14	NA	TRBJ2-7	CASSQLGLAGGLKQYF	TGTGCCAGCAGCCAACTGGGACTAGCGGGGGGGCTCAAGCAGTACTTC
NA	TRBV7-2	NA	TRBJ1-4	CASSFQGSNEKLFF	TGTGCCAGCAGCTTCCAGGGGTCCAATGAAAAACTGTTTTTT
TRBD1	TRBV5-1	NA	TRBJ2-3	CASSSSPGQNTDTQYF	TGCGCCAGCAGCAGCAGTCCGGGACAGAACACAGATACGCAGTATTTT
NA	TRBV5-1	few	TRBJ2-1	CASSPGADYNEQFF	TGCGCCAGCAGCCCAGGAGCGGACTACAATGAGCAGTTCTTC
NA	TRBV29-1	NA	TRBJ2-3	CSVAWDTQYF	TGCAGCGTTGCCTGGGATACGCAGTATTTT
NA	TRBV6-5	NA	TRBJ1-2	CASRNGGNNYGYTF	TGTGCCAGCAGAAACGGGGGCAATAACTATGGCTACACCTTC
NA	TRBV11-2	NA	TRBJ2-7	CASSFGEMGRRPYEQYF	TGTGCCAGCAGCTTTGGGGAGATGGGACGGAGGCCCTACGAGCAGTACTTC
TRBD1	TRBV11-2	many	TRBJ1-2	CASSLGQGGNYGYTF	TGTGCCAGCAGCTTGGGACAGGGGGGGAACTATGGCTACACCTTC
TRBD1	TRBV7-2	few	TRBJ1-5	CASSLRGQGGSQPQHF	TGTGCCAGCAGCTTAAGAGGTCAGGGGGGAAGTCAGCCCCAGCATTTT
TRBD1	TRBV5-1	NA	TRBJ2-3	CASSWGDREDTDTQYF	TGCGCCAGCAGCTGGGGGGACAGGGAAGACACAGATACGCAGTATTTT
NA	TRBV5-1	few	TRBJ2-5	CASSLVGTTLQGETQYF	TGCGCCAGCAGCTTGGTTGGGACAACCCTACAAGGCGAGACCCAGTACTTC
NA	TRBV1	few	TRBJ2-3	CTSSQDLKDSHHTQYF	TGCACCAGCAGCCAAGATCTTAAGGACTCCCACCATACGCAGTATTTT
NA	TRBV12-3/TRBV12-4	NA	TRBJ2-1	CASSWTVNEQFF	TGTGCCAGCAGTTGGACTGTCAATGAGCAGTTCTTC